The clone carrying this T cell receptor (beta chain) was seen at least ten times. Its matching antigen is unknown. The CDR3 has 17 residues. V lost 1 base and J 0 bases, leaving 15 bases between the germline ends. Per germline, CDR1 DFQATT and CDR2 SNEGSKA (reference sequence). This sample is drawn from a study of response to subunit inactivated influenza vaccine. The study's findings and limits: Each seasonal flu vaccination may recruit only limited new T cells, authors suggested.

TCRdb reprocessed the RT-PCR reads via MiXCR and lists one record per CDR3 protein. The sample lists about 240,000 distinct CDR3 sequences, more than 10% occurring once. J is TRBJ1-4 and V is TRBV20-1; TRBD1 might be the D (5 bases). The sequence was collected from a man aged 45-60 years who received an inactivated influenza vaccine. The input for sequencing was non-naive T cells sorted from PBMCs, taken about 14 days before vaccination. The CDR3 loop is CSARGQGSSSTNEKLFF. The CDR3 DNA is TGCAGTGCTAGAGGTCAGGGATCTTCCTCAACTAATGAAAAACTGTTTTTT.